This T cell receptor (beta chain) was documented in a study of early T cells in non-severe SARS-CoV-2 infection. Looking at the study overall: Chains were not paired, and sequencing was done on bulk RNA from unsorted whole blood.

This clonotype was recorded many times. The antigen is unknown. The CDR3 has 9 residues. Per the germline V gene, CDR1 is SSHAT and CDR2 is FNYEAQ (reference sequence). Between the trimmed V and J ends, which lost 10 bases and 8 bases, there was a span of 8 bases. The TCR library protocol attached unique molecular identifiers to the individual cDNA molecules. TCRdb re-called the 5' RACE reads through MiXCR, storing one row per CDR3 protein. The table includes around 80,000 distinct CDR3 sequences, roughly an eighth detected once. Study findings and constraints: Reliance on VDJdb matching favored anti-spike CD8 responses; private and CD4 specificities were missed.

The receptor comes from an adult who was a healthcare worker with PCR-confirmed SARS-CoV-2 infection or an uninfected control (not recorded which). The sequencing input was whole blood. The gene calls are TRBV7-7 and TRBJ1-1, with no clear D. The CDR3 loop reads CAKPPEAFF. CDR3 in DNA: TGTGCCAAACCTCCAGAAGCTTTCTTT.